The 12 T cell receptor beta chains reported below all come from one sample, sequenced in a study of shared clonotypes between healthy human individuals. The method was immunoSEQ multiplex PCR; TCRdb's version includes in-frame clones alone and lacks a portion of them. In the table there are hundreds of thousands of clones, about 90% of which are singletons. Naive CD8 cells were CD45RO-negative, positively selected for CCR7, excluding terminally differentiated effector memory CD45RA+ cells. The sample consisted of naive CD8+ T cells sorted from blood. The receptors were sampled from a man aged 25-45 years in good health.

CDR3: CASSLQGQNTEAFF. Here the CDR3 DNA reads TGTGCCAGCAGTTTACAGGGCCAGAACACTGAAGCTTTCTTT. The chain uses TRBV27 and TRBJ1-1, with D tentatively TRBD1 (5 bases). In germline, CDR1 is MNHEY, CDR2 SMNVEV (reference sequence). V was clipped by 2 bases and J by 1 base, with 8 bases between them. CDR3 size: 14 residues.

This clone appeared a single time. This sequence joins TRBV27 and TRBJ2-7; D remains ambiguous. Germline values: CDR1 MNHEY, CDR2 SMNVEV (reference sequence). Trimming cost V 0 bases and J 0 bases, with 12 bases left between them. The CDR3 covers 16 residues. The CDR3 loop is CASSLSRTGSSYEQYF. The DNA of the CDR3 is TGTGCCAGCAGTTTATCTCGGACCGGTAGCTCCTACGAGCAGTACTTC.

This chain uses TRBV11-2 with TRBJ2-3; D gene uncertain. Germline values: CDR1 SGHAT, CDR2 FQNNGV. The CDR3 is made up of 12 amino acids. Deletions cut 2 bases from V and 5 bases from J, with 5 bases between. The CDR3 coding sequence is TGTGCCAGCAGCTTAATGGGAGATACGCAGTATTTT. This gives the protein CASSLMGDTQYF.

This CDR3 is CASSVTGTDSNQPQHF. CDR3 sequence (DNA): TGTGCCAGCAGTGTTACAGGGACGGATAGCAATCAGCCCCAGCATTTT. This chain links TRBV2 with TRBJ1-5; D might be TRBD1 (6 bases). Germline values: CDR1 SNHLY, CDR2 FYNNEI. Deletions cut 4 bases from V and 0 bases from J, with 13 bases between. The CDR3 length is 16 residues.

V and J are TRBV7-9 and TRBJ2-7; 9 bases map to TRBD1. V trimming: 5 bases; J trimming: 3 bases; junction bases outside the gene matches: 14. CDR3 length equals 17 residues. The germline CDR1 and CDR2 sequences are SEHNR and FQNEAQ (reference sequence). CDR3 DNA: TGTGCCAGCAGCCCCCCACGTGGGGACAGGGCAAACTACGAGCAGTACTTC. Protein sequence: CASSPPRGDRANYEQYF.

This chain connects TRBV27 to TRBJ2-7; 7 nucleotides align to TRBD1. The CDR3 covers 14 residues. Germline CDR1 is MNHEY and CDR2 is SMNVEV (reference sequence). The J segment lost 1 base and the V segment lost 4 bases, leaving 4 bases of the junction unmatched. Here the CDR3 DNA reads TGTGCCAGCAGTTATGCGACAGGGTCCTACGAGCAGTACTTC. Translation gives CASSYATGSYEQYF.

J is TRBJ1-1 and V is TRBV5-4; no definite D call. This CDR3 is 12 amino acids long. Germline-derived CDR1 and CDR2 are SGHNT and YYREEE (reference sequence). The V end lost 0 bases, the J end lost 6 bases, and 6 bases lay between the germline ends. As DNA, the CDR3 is TGTGCCAGCAGCTTGGAGCGGTCTGAAGCTTTCTTT. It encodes CASSLERSEAFF.

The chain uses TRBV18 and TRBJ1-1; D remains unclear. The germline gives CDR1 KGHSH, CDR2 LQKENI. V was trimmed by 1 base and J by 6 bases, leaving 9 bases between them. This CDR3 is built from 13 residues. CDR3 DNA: TGTGCCAGCTCACCACTTGAGGAGCCTGAAGCTTTCTTT. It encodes CASSPLEEPEAFF.

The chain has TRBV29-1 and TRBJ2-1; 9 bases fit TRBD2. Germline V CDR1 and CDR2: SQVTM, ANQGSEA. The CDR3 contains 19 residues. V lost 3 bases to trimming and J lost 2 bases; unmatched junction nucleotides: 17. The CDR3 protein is CSVDSQNPRLAVAYNEQFF. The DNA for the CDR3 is TGCAGCGTTGACTCTCAAAACCCCAGACTAGCGGTGGCCTACAATGAGCAGTTCTTC.

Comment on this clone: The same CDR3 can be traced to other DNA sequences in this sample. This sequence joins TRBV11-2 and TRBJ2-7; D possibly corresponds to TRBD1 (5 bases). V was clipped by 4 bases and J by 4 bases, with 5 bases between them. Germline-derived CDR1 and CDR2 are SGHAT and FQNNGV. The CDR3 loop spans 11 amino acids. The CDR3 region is CASSSGYEQYF. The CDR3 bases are TGTGCCAGCAGCTCAGGGTACGAGCAGTACTTC.

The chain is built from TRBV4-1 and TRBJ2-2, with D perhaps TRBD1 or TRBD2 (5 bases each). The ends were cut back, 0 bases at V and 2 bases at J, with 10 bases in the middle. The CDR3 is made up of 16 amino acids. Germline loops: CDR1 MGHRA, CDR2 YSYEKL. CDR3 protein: CASSQDPGLNTGELFF. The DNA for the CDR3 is TGCGCCAGCAGCCAAGACCCGGGGCTCAACACCGGGGAGCTGTTTTTT.

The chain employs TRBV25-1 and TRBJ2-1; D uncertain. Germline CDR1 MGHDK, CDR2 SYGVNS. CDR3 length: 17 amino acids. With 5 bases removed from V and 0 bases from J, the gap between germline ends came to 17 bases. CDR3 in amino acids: CASSQNRLQSSYNEQFF. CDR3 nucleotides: TGTGCCAGCAGTCAGAATCGGCTCCAGAGCTCCTACAATGAGCAGTTCTTC.